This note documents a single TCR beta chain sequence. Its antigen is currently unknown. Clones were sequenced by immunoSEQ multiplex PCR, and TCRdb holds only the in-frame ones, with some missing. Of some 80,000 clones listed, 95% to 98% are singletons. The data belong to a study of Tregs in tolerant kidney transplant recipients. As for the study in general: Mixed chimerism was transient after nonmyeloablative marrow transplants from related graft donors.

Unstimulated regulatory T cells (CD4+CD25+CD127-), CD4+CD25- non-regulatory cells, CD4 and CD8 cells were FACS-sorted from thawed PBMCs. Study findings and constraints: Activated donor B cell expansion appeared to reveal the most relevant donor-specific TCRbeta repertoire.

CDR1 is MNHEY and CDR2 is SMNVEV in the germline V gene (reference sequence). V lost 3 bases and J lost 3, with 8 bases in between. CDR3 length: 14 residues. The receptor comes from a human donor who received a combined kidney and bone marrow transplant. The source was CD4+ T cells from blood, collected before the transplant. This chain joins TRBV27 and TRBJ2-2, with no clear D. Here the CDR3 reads CASSFLQYTGELFF. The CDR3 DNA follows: TGTGCCAGCAGTTTCTTACAGTACACCGGGGAGCTGTTTTTT.